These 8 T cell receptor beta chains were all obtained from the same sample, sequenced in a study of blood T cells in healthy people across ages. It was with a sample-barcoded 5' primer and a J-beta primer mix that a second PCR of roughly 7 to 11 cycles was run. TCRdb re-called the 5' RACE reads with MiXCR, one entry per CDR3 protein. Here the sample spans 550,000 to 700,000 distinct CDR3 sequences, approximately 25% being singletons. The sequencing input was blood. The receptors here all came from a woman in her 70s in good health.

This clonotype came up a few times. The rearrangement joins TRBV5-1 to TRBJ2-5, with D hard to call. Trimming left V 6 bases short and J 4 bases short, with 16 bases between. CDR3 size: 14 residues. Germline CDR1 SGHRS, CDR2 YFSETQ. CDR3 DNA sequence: TGCGCCAGCAAAATTGGGGATTTAGGAGAGACCCAGTACTTC. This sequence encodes CASKIGDLGETQYF.

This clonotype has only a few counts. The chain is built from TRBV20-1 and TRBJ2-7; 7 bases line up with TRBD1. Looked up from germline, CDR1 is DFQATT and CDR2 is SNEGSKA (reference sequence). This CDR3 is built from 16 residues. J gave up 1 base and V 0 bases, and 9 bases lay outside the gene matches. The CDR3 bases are TGCAGTGCTAGAGATGCCCAGGGACAGCCTTCCTACGAGCAGTACTTC. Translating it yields CSARDAQGQPSYEQYF.

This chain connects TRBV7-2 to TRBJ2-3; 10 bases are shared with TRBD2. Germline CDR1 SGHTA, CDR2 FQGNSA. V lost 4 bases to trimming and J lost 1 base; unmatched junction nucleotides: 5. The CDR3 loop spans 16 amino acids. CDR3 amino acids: CASSSTLAGGTDTQYF. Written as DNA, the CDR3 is TGTGCCAGCAGCTCTACCCTAGCGGGGGGCACAGATACGCAGTATTTT.

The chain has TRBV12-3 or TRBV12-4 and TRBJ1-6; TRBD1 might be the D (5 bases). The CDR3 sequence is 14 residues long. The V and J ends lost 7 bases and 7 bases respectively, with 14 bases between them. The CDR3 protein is CASTPRAGNSPLHF. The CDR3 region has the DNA TGTGCCAGCACCCCGAGGGCAGGGAATTCACCCCTCCACTTT.

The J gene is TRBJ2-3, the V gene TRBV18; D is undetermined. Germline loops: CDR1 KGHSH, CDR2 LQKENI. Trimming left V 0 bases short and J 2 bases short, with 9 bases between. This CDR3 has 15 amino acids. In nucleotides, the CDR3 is TGTGCCAGCTCACCACCGGCCACTTCCACAGATACGCAGTATTTT. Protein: CASSPPATSTDTQYF.

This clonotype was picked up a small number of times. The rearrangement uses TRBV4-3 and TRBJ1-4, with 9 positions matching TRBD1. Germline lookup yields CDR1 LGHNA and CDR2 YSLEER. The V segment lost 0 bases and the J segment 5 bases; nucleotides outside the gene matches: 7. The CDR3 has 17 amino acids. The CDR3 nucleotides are TGCGCCAGCAGCCAAGATCTAACGGGACAGGGAAATGAAAAACTGTTTTTT. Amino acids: CASSQDLTGQGNEKLFF.

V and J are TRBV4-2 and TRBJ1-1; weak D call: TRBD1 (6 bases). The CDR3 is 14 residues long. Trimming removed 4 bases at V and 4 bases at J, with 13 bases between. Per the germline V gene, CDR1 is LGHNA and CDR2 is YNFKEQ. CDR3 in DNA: TGTGCCAGCAGCCTGGGACACGAAATCACTGAAGCTTTCTTT. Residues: CASSLGHEITEAFF.

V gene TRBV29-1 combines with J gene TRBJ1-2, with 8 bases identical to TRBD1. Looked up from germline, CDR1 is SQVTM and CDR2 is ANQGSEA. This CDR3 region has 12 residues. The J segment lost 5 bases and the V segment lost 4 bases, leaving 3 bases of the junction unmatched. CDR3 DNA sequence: TGCAGCGTTGGGGACAGGCTATATGGCTACACCTTC. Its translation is CSVGDRLYGYTF.